The 16 T cell receptor beta chains presented below share a single source sample, sequenced in a study of blood T cell repertoires in COVID-19. Clones were sequenced by immunoSEQ multiplex PCR, and TCRdb holds only the in-frame ones, with some missing. This table has approximately 140,000 clones, around 85% appearing once. Sequenced material: peripheral blood. These TCRs come from a man between 65 and 85 years old with acute or convalescent COVID-19.

V and J are TRBV2 and TRBJ2-7; TRBD2 aligns across 9 bases. V trimming: 3 bases; J trimming: 2 bases; junction bases outside the gene matches: 2. The CDR3 consists of 14 residues. The germline gives CDR1 SNHLY, CDR2 FYNNEI. The CDR3 loop reads CASSDSGRTYEQYF. CDR3 nucleotides: TGTGCCAGCAGTGACAGCGGGAGGACCTACGAGCAGTACTTC.

This chain links TRBV6-5 with TRBJ2-4, with D possibly TRBD1 on 6 matching bases. Trimming stripped 2 bases from V and 6 bases from J, with 14 bases between. The CDR3 totals 15 residues. Germline CDR1 is MNHEY and CDR2 is SVGAGI. The CDR3 nucleotides read TGTGCCAGCAGTTACGTCTTTCAGGGGAGAAACATTCAGTACTTC. This translates into CASSYVFQGRNIQYF.

This clone was detected only a few times. This chain links TRBV6-5 with TRBJ1-6, with TRBD1 identical over 8 bases. The CDR3 covers 15 residues. Germline loops: CDR1 MNHEY, CDR2 SVGAGI. With V trimmed by 5 bases and J by 7 bases, 7 bases remained unmatched. CDR3 DNA sequence: TGTGCCAGCAGTCCGACAGGGGAGAGGAATTCACCCCTCCACTTT. It specifies CASSPTGERNSPLHF.

The V and J genes are TRBV6-2 or TRBV6-3 and TRBJ2-4, with 16 positions matching TRBD2. The CDR3 has 20 amino acids. V trimming: 6 bases; J trimming: 0 bases; junction bases outside the gene matches: 11. Germline V gene data show CDR1 as MNHEY and CDR2 as SVGEGT. In nucleotides, the CDR3 is TGTGCCAGCAGCCCTCCCTCGGGACTAGCGGGAGGGATAGCCAAAAACATTCAGTACTTC. Translated: CASSPPSGLAGGIAKNIQYF.

V is TRBV5-5 and J is TRBJ2-5; possible D gene TRBD1, 6 bases. The CDR3 is 15 amino acids. Germline V CDR1 and CDR2: SGHKS, YYEKEE (reference sequence). With 0 bases removed from V and 4 bases from J, the gap between germline ends came to 13 bases. As DNA, the CDR3 is TGTGCCAGCAGCTTGGTCCCCGGACAGTCAGAGACCCAGTACTTC. Translating it yields CASSLVPGQSETQYF.

The chain is built from TRBV23-1 and TRBJ1-4, with 8 bases identical to TRBD1. TRBV23-1 is flagged as an ORF with uncertain function. This CDR3 region has 15 residues. V was pared by 6 bases and J by 5 bases, with 8 bases of the junction left unmatched. CDR3 in amino acids: CASRLQDRVNEKLFF. The CDR3 bases are TGCGCCAGCAGGCTCCAGGACAGGGTAAATGAAAAACTGTTTTTT.

The rearrangement links TRBV7-8 to TRBJ2-2; D is unclear. V was trimmed by 4 bases and J by 5 bases, leaving 14 bases between them. The germline V gene has CDR1 SGHVS and CDR2 FQNEAQ. The CDR3 sequence is 15 residues long. The CDR3 nucleotides read TGTGCCAGCAGCTCTGGCGAAGAGACTACCGGGGAGCTGTTTTTT. Translating gives CASSSGEETTGELFF.

Only a few counts were recorded for this clone. The gene calls are TRBV7-3 and TRBJ2-7; TRBD1 aligns across 9 bases. Germline values: CDR1 SGHTA, CDR2 FQGTGA. J lost 5 bases, V lost 3 bases, and 5 bases had no gene match. The CDR3 has 14 residues. CDR3 sequence: CASSFTGGFDEQYF. Here the CDR3 DNA reads TGTGCCAGCAGCTTTACAGGGGGCTTCGACGAGCAGTACTTC.

This chain joins TRBV6-5 and TRBJ2-7; D is perhaps TRBD1 (5 bases). The length of the CDR3 is 15 residues. Germline loops: CDR1 MNHEY, CDR2 SVGAGI. The V gene lost 0 bases and the J gene lost 3 bases, with 12 bases spanning the gap. The CDR3 sequence is CASSYSGYRSYEQYF. The DNA of the CDR3 is TGTGCCAGCAGTTACTCAGGGTACAGGAGCTACGAGCAGTACTTC.

This clone is a singleton in its sample. V usage is TRBV18 and J usage is TRBJ2-4; TRBD2 is a possible D gene (6 bases). Trimming shortened V by 3 bases and J by 8 bases, and 14 bases separated the two germline ends. Per germline, CDR1 KGHSH and CDR2 LQKENI. The CDR3 contains 14 residues. The CDR3 sequence is CASSPGNWGDIQYF. CDR3 DNA: TGTGCCAGCTCACCGGGTAATTGGGGGGACATTCAGTACTTC.

This clone has only one observation. This chain joins TRBV18 and TRBJ2-7; TRBD1 is a possible D gene (6 bases). Trimming stripped 2 bases from V and 4 bases from J, with 9 bases between. This CDR3 comprises 13 residues. Looked up from germline, CDR1 is KGHSH and CDR2 is LQKENI. CDR3 in amino acids: CASSPRTEYEQYF. CDR3 DNA: TGTGCCAGCTCACCAAGGACAGAATACGAGCAGTACTTC.

The chain is built from TRBV5-4 and TRBJ2-1; perhaps TRBD2 as D (5 bases). Germline CDR1 SGHNT, CDR2 YYREEE (reference sequence). The germline V and J ends were trimmed by 4 bases and 0 bases, with 11 bases remaining between them. The CDR3 runs to 15 residues. The CDR3 reads CASSQRTGSYNEQFF. In nucleotides, the CDR3 is TGTGCCAGCAGCCAGCGGACCGGCTCCTACAATGAGCAGTTCTTC.

The rearrangement links TRBV19 to TRBJ2-5; D is ambiguous. The germline CDR1 and CDR2 sequences are LNHDA and SQIVND (reference sequence). The V end lost 3 bases, the J end lost 7 bases, and 6 bases lay between the germline ends. The CDR3 is made up of 11 amino acids. DNA for the CDR3: TGTGCCAGTAGTATCGGTTGGACCCAGTACTTC. This gives the protein CASSIGWTQYF.

The chain joins TRBV5-1 to TRBJ2-5; 7 positions match TRBD1. This CDR3 has 14 amino acids. V was clipped by 2 bases and J by 3 bases; unmatched bases: 4. CDR1 SGHRS and CDR2 YFSETQ come from the germline V gene. Here the CDR3 reads CASSFPDREETQYF. DNA for the CDR3: TGCGCCAGCAGCTTCCCCGACAGGGAAGAGACCCAGTACTTC.

The chain is built from TRBV28 and TRBJ2-1, with D tentatively TRBD2 (6 bases). Per germline, CDR1 MDHEN and CDR2 SYDVKM. V shed 2 bases and J shed 5 bases, with 13 bases lying between them. The CDR3 is 15 residues long. The CDR3 sequence: CASSLAGSINNEQFF. The CDR3 DNA is TGTGCCAGCAGTTTAGCCGGGAGTATCAACAATGAGCAGTTCTTC.

The chain couples TRBV15 to TRBJ2-5; maybe TRBD1 (5 bases). Germline V gene lookup returns CDR1 LNHNV and CDR2 YYDKDF (reference sequence). V shed 0 bases and J shed 5 bases, with 10 bases lying between them. The CDR3 is 14 residues long. The CDR3 DNA reads as TGTGCCACCAGCAGAGATCAGGGTCGGGAGACCCAGTACTTC. This sequence encodes CATSRDQGRETQYF.